The subject of this entry is one T cell receptor (beta chain). The antigen is undetermined. The entry originates in a study of cytomegalovirus exposure and HLA in healthy donors. General study points: Reports described diagnosis of cytomegalovirus status by the classifier as highly specific and sensitive. Being productive about 87% or about 30% of the time was typical of most TCR beta V segments in an earlier analysis. Donors were assumed by presence/absence analyses to have roughly uniform sequencing depth.

CDR1 LGHNA and CDR2 YSLEER come from the germline V gene. CDR3 size: 19 residues. The trim removed 1 base at V and 1 base at J, leaving 16 bases unmatched. Researchers ran the PCR with 60 Vbeta and 13 Jbeta primers. Repertoires were generated with immunoSEQ multiplex PCR, while TCRdb's copy carries only in-frame clones and drops some. In the table there are around 130,000 clones, around 69% of which are singletons. The V and J genes are TRBV4-3 and TRBJ2-7, with TRBD1 identical over 7 bases. The sequenced material came from PBMCs. This sequence was found in a human donor in good health. The CDR3 DNA follows: TGCGCCAGCAGCCAAGGGTTGACAGGGAGTATTGGACTTTCCTACGAGCAGTACTTC. This codes for CASSQGLTGSIGLSYEQYF.